Listed here are 6 T cell receptor beta chains from one sample, sequenced in a study of blood T cell repertoires in COVID-19. The data were produced by immunoSEQ multiplex PCR, yet TCRdb's version contains in-frame clones alone and is incomplete. The repertoire has about 210,000 clones, 85% of them found once; the top ten carry 4.5% to 5.5%. Sequenced: peripheral blood. The receptor source for this set is a man aged 50 to 60 with COVID-19, enrolled during active disease.

The table lists this clone with a few counts. V is TRBV3-1 (or the pseudogene TRBV3-2) and J is TRBJ1-5; D might be TRBD1 (6 bases). Germline V gene lookup returns CDR1 LGHDT and CDR2 YNNKEL (reference sequence). Trimming removed 1 base at V and 1 base at J, with 11 bases between. This CDR3 is 16 amino acids long. The CDR3 spells CASSQAGHASNQPQHF. The CDR3 DNA reads TGTGCCAGCAGCCAAGCGGGACACGCCAGCAATCAGCCCCAGCATTTT.

J is TRBJ1-5 and V is TRBV6-1; D unresolved. Germline lookup yields CDR1 MNHNS and CDR2 SASEGT. This CDR3 region has 15 residues. The ends were cut back, 2 bases at V and 2 bases at J, with 10 bases in the middle. CDR3 coding DNA: TGTGCCAGCAGTGAAATCCCCCTTGGCAATCAGCCCCAGCATTTT. Its translation: CASSEIPLGNQPQHF.

This sequence joins TRBV11-2 and TRBJ2-5; 7 positions match TRBD1. There are 14 residues in the CDR3. J gave up 2 bases and V 1 base, and 1 base lay outside the gene matches. Germline CDR1 is SGHAT and CDR2 is FQNNGV. The CDR3 is CASSLGTGQETQYF. CDR3 DNA: TGTGCCAGCAGCTTAGGGACAGGACAAGAGACCCAGTACTTC.

The genes are TRBV12-3 or TRBV12-4 and TRBJ1-6, with D perhaps matching TRBD1 (6 bases). The CDR3 extends over 13 amino acids. V lost 6 bases, J lost 5 bases, and 8 bases lay in between. The CDR3 protein is CASRRQDNSPLHF. Here the CDR3 DNA reads TGTGCCAGCAGGAGACAGGATAATTCACCCCTCCACTTT.

V and J are TRBV10-3 and TRBJ2-4; D is perhaps TRBD2 (6 bases). Deletions cut 0 bases from V and 2 bases from J, with 8 bases between. CDR3 length equals 15 residues. The V gene's germline CDR1 is ENHRY and CDR2 SYGVKD. For the CDR3, the DNA is TGTGCCATCAGTGAGTCGGGCGGGACCAAAAACATTCAGTACTTC. Its translation: CAISESGGTKNIQYF.

The V call is TRBV6-5, the J call TRBJ1-2; no reliable D call. The CDR3 runs 13 residues. V was pared by 9 bases and J by 5 bases, with 16 bases between. Germline values: CDR1 MNHEY, CDR2 SVGAGI. CDR3 bases: TGTGCCAGTGGATGGCAGTCCGGGTATGGCTACACCTTC. The encoded protein is CASGWQSGYGYTF.